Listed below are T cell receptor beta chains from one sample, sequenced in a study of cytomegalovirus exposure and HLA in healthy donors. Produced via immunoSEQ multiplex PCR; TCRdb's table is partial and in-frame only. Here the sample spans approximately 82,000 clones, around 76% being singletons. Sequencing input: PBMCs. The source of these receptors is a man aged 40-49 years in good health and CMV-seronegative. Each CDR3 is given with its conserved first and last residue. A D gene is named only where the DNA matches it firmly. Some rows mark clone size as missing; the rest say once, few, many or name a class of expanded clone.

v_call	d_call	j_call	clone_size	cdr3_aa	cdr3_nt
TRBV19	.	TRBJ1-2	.	CASRSGSYYGYTF	TGTGCCAGTAGATCGGGGTCGTACTATGGCTACACCTTC
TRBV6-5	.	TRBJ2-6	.	CASSPFVGANVLTF	TGTGCCAGCAGTCCCTTCGTTGGGGCCAACGTCCTGACTTTC
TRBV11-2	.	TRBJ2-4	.	CASSPVGGVAKNIQYF	TGTGCCAGCAGCCCGGTAGGCGGGGTCGCCAAAAACATTCAGTACTTC
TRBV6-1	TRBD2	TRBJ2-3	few	CASSPTSGSPDTQYF	TGTGCCAGCAGTCCGACTAGCGGGAGCCCAGATACGCAGTATTTT
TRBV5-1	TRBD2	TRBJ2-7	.	CASSLAGVQVGGEYF	TGCGCCAGCAGCTTGGCCGGTGTCCAGGTGGGGGGGGAGTACTTC
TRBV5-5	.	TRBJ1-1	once	CASRVDQGSNTEAFF	TGTGCCAGCAGGGTGGATCAGGGTTCCAACACTGAAGCTTTCTTT
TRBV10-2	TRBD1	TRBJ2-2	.	CAGYPQGSQNTGELFF	TGCGCCGGATACCCACAGGGGTCACAGAACACCGGGGAGCTGTTTTTT
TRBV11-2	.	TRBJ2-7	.	CASSLQEAKQYF	TGTGCCAGCAGCTTACAGGAGGCAAAGCAGTACTTC
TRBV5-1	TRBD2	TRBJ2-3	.	CASSFSGSPADTQYF	TGCGCCAGCAGCTTTAGCGGGAGCCCGGCAGATACGCAGTATTTT
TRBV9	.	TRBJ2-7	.	CASSARDNTYEQYF	TGTGCCAGCAGCGCCCGTGACAACACCTACGAGCAGTACTTC
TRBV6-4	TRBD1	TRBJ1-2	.	CASSDSAGQGAGYTF	TGTGCCAGCAGTGACTCCGCGGGACAGGGGGCTGGCTACACCTTC
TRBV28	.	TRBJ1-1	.	CASSLETVNTEAFF	TGTGCCAGCAGTTTAGAGACAGTGAACACTGAAGCTTTCTTT
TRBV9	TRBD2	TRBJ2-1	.	CASSVGGLSYNEQFF	TGTGCCAGCAGCGTAGGGGGACTATCCTACAATGAGCAGTTCTTC
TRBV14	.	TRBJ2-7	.	CASSQDRRGEQYF	TGTGCCAGCAGCCAAGATCGTCGAGGAGAGCAGTACTTC
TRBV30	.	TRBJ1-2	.	CAWGTLTGRYYGYTF	TGTGCCTGGGGGACTCTAACCGGGCGGTACTATGGCTACACCTTC
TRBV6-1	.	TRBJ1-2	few	CASSETVNNYGYTF	TGTGCCAGCAGTGAAACAGTTAATAACTATGGCTACACCTTC
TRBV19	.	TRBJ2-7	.	CASSRRGGNEQYF	TGTGCCAGTTCTCGTAGGGGGGGGAACGAGCAGTACTTC
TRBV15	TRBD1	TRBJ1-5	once	CATSFRTGSQPQHF	TGTGCCACCAGCTTCCGGACAGGGAGTCAGCCCCAGCATTTT
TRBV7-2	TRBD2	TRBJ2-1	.	CASSLTSGTNYNEQFF	TGTGCCAGCAGCTTGACTAGCGGGACAAACTACAATGAGCAGTTCTTC
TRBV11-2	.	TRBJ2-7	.	CASSLDFGTSEQYF	TGTGCCAGCAGCTTAGATTTTGGGACTTCCGAGCAGTACTTC
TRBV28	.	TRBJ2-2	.	CASSFRRPSPAGELFF	TGTGCCAGCAGTTTCCGTCGTCCTAGCCCGGCCGGGGAGCTGTTTTTT
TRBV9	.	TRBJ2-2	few	CASSASLTGTRELFF	TGTGCCAGCAGCGCCTCCCTGACAGGCACGAGGGAGCTGTTTTTT
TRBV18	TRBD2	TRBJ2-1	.	CASSPGTSGSTYSYNEQFF	TGTGCCAGCTCACCCGGGACTAGCGGGAGCACATACTCCTACAATGAGCAGTTCTTC
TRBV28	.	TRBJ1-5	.	CASSPRGNQPQHF	TGTGCCAGCAGTCCCAGGGGCAATCAGCCCCAGCATTTT
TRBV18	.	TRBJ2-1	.	CASSPFTANEQFF	TGTGCCAGCTCACCTTTCACAGCAAATGAGCAGTTCTTC
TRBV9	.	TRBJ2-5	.	CASSIRQGGGQETQYF	TGTGCCAGCAGCATAAGACAGGGAGGAGGACAAGAGACCCAGTACTTC
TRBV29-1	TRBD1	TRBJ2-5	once	CSVGTLGTGRQETQYF	TGCAGCGTTGGCACACTAGGGACAGGACGACAAGAGACCCAGTACTTC
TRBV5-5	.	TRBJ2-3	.	CASSLRGTPSTDTQYF	TGTGCCAGCAGCTTGAGGGGGACACCCAGCACAGATACGCAGTATTTT